The clone carrying this T cell receptor (beta chain) was detected once. These data are taken from a study of CD8 T cells in Susac syndrome. Reverse transcription of about 0.5 to 1 ug RNA was carried out with random hexamers. TCR beta CDR3 was amplified by immunoSEQ covering 54 Vbeta and 13 Jbeta. TCRdb used MiXCR to reprocess the immunoSEQ multiplex PCR reads, holding one entry per CDR3 protein. The sample shows fewer than 350,000 distinct CDR3 sequences, 75% to 85% of them seen only once. V was clipped by 5 bases and J by 4 bases, with 12 bases between them. CDR3 size: 13 residues. CDR1 SNHLY and CDR2 FYNNEI come from the germline V gene.

The specimen was CD8+ T cells from PBMCs. The chain carries TRBV2 and TRBJ2-7; possibly TRBD1 for D (5 bases). This TCR was recovered from a human donor with multiple sclerosis. The CDR3: CASSFSTEYEQYF. DNA of the CDR3: TGTGCCAGCAGTTTTTCGACAGAATACGAGCAGTACTTC. Complete variable domain (other parts from reference TRBV2 and TRBJ2-7): EPEVTQTPSHQVTQMGQEVILRCVPISNHLYFYWYRQILGQKVEFLVSFYNNEISEKSEIFDDQFSVERPDGSNFTLKIRSTKLEDSAMYFCASSFSTEYEQYFGPGTRLTVT.